This T cell receptor (beta chain) appears in the sequencing data of a study of T cell repertoires in cytomegalovirus infection (dated by TCRdb to about 2019). Notes on the research overall: Recently identified HLA-C-restricted CMV epitopes, whose presentation resists viral immunomodulation, were targeted by peptide stimulations together with well-studied HLA-B-restricted epitopes. Because public TCR beta signatures pointed to carriage of CMV infection together with the matching HLA type, the HLA type of each donor mattered for the analysis. Here is what the overall study found, with its caveats: In the ex vivo response, HLA-C-restricted CMV-specific TCR beta clonotypes were dominant, and in two of eight donors the single most frequent clonotype came from this HLA-C-restricted group. Cumulative frequency of public TCR beta family members discriminated carriers of CMV infection plus the relevant HLA type in this cohort and an independent roughly 350-donor cohort.

Sequencing was performed on an Illumina HiSeq 1500. TCRdb applied fastp at Q25 and MiXCR to the public reads, then kept only in-frame beta chains. Every distinct CDR3 protein forms one entry, paired with its most common genes and DNA. The sample table records approximately 990,000 distinct CDR3 sequences; around 31% of these occur just once. The top ten hold around an eighth of the sample. Interpreted using the paper, the treatment or condition label stands for: in vitro stimulation with specific CMV peptide epitopes to enrich CMV-specific T cells. This clonotype has a count of ten or more. Its antigen has not been determined. Base qualities are not at hand, and no much larger clone is one base apart. CDR1 and CDR2 were assigned from the germline V gene as SGHVS and FNYEAQ. The CDR3, from cysteine to phenylalanine, totals 15 residues. Left in the record is the CDR3 DNA by itself, 45 bases read in frame from the first base. V loses 2 bases of germline sequence and J loses 1 base, and the interval between the two ends is 9 bases.

This clonotype was sampled from a human donor in good health (CMV status not recorded). Some clones in this sample may be carry-over from other donors' samples. In this chain, TRBV7-6 is recombined with TRBJ1-5; the D gene is perhaps TRBD1, from 5 matching bases. The specimen was cultured CD8+ T cells from PBMCs, collected from culture after CMV antigen stimulation. The CDR3 protein is CASSLYGGSNQPQHF. The base sequence is TGTGCCAGCAGCTTATACGGGGGAAGCAATCAGCCCCAGCATTTT.